This T cell receptor (beta chain) was captured by sequencing in a study of T-cell memory formation after mild COVID-19. TCRdb recomputed calls from the 5' RACE reads with MiXCR, one row per CDR3 protein. The sample consists of 120,000 to 150,000 distinct CDR3 sequences, 15% to 20% of them appearing once. Germline CDR1 and CDR2: SGHAT and FQNNGV. V was trimmed by 0 bases and J by 6 bases, leaving 9 bases between them. This CDR3 contains 13 residues. The origin of this receptor is an adult woman who had mild COVID-19 (a few samples of this study predate the infection). Cell type and time point are not known. The sequenced material came from PBMCs or a T cell subset sorted from them (not recorded which). The chain recombines TRBV11-2 with TRBJ2-7; the D gene is possibly TRBD2 (5 bases). The CDR3 region has the DNA TGTGCCAGCAGCTTAGATGGTCGGGGCGAGCAGTACTTC. Translation gives CASSLDGRGEQYF.